Listed below are T cell receptor beta chains from one sample, sequenced in a study of cytomegalovirus exposure and HLA in healthy donors. The table came from immunoSEQ multiplex PCR; TCRdb's copy has only in-frame clones and leaves some out. The sample has about 140,000 clones; about three quarters are singletons. Sample: PBMCs. The receptors derive from a woman aged 30 to 39 in good health and CMV-seronegative. CDR3s include the opening cysteine and the closing phenylalanine or tryptophan. Each record gives: J gene, V gene, CDR3 protein.

j_gene: TRBJ2-5; v_gene: TRBV6-5; CDR3aa: CASSYFRGGRETQYF
j_gene: TRBJ2-3; v_gene: TRBV5-6; CDR3aa: CASSLVIRDTQYF
j_gene: TRBJ2-1; v_gene: TRBV6-1; CDR3aa: CASSAGTYEQFF
j_gene: TRBJ2-1; v_gene: TRBV4-1; CDR3aa: CASSQVFGAGDSYNEQFF
j_gene: TRBJ2-1; v_gene: TRBV5-1; CDR3aa: CASSLYAGVQGNEQFF
j_gene: TRBJ2-7; v_gene: TRBV9; CDR3aa: CASSVDGGAVEQYF
j_gene: TRBJ1-3; v_gene: TRBV20-1; CDR3aa: CSADGGNTIYF
j_gene: TRBJ2-7; v_gene: TRBV18; CDR3aa: CASSPPSSGSEEQYF
j_gene: TRBJ1-5; v_gene: TRBV5-1; CDR3aa: CASSLDSGPNQPQHF
j_gene: TRBJ2-3; v_gene: TRBV5-1; CDR3aa: CASSLDPSSGVVGDTQYF
j_gene: TRBJ2-1; v_gene: TRBV29-1; CDR3aa: CSVQGGRGTDEQFF